These 30 T cell receptor beta chains originate from one sample sequenced in a study of spatial heterogeneity in lung cancer. Time point described: sample taken at primary tumor resection. TCRdb processed the 5' RACE reads anew with MiXCR; each CDR3 protein has one entry. The table lists several thousand distinct CDR3 sequences, around a sixth of them singletons. The sequencing here drew on normal lung tissue next to the tumor, taken at surgery. The source of these receptors is a male donor with early-stage non-small cell lung cancer.

This clonotype was recorded at least ten times. The rearrangement uses TRBV5-4 and TRBJ2-7, with D possibly being TRBD1 (5 bases). This CDR3 spans 14 amino acids. V lost 0 bases to trimming and J lost 6 bases, with 13 bases between them. Germline-derived CDR1 and CDR2 are SGHNT and YYREEE (reference sequence). The CDR3 DNA is TGTGCCAGCAGCTTGGTTCATCAGGGCAGCGAGCAGTACTTC. The encoded protein is CASSLVHQGSEQYF.

The sample holds many counts of this clonotype. This rearrangement joins TRBV20-1 to TRBJ2-3; TRBD2 matches at 9 bases. The CDR3 covers 13 residues. CDR1 is DFQATT, CDR2 SNEGSKA, per germline (reference sequence). V lost 6 bases and J lost 6; bases outside the gene matches: 7. As DNA, the CDR3 is TGCAGTGCCCTTGGACTAGCGATCGATACGCAGTATTTT. Its protein is CSALGLAIDTQYF.

The rearrangement uses TRBV5-1 and TRBJ2-5; TRBD2 matches at 16 bases. The CDR3 spans 16 residues. Germline V gene lookup returns CDR1 SGHRS and CDR2 YFSETQ. V lost 4 bases to trimming and J lost 5 bases; unmatched junction nucleotides: 5. CDR3: CASSIGTSGRGETQYF. The CDR3 DNA reads TGCGCCAGCAGCATTGGGACTAGCGGGAGGGGTGAGACCCAGTACTTC. Drawing the rest from reference TRBV5-1 and TRBJ2-5, the complete variable domain is KAGVTQTPRYLIKTRGQQVTLSCSPISGHRSVSWYQQTPGQGLQFLFEYFSETQRNKGNFPGRFSGRQFSNSRSEMNVSTLELGDSALYLCASSIGTSGRGETQYFGPGTRLLVL.

This chain uses TRBV2 with TRBJ1-1; the D gene is possibly TRBD1 (5 bases). Germline V gene sequence: CDR1 SNHLY, CDR2 FYNNEI. Trimming stripped 9 bases from V and 5 bases from J, with 10 bases between. The CDR3 totals 11 residues. Here the CDR3 DNA reads TGTGCCAGTCAGGAGGGGACTGAAGCTTTCTTT. Its translation is CASQEGTEAFF.

This clonotype is medium-sized in the sample. This chain joins TRBV5-5 and TRBJ1-1; D is undetermined. Trimming stripped 0 bases from V and 11 bases from J, with 8 bases between. Germline-derived CDR1 and CDR2 are SGHKS and YYEKEE (reference sequence). The CDR3 spans 11 residues. Written as DNA, the CDR3 is TGTGCCAGCAGCTTGGACCGTGGGGCTTTCTTT. Its protein product is CASSLDRGAFF.

This clonotype was seen a few times. The chain couples TRBV21-1 to TRBJ2-7; the table names TRBD1, a call not compared with the DNA. TRBV21-1 is described as a pseudogene. The CDR3 is 17 residues long. CDR3 amino acids: CASSKGNRTGRPYEQYF. In nucleotides, the CDR3 is TGTGCCAGCAGCAAAGGAAATCGGACAGGGAGACCCTACGAGCAGTACTTC.

This clonotype was detected a few times. The V and J genes are TRBV7-2 and TRBJ2-2, with TRBD2 as a possible D gene (5 bases). There are 15 residues in the CDR3. Deletions cut 5 bases from V and 6 bases from J, with 16 bases between. Germline-derived CDR1 and CDR2 are SGHTA and FQGNSA. The CDR3 loop is CASSLGWRVPGELFF. DNA for the CDR3: TGTGCCAGCAGCCTAGGGTGGCGGGTCCCCGGGGAGCTGTTTTTT.

This clonotype has a handful of counts. This chain uses TRBV7-2 with TRBJ2-5, with D unresolved. Germline CDR1 is SGHTA and CDR2 is FQGNSA. The CDR3 totals 14 residues. V was cut by 1 base and J by 7 bases, with 13 bases left in between. The CDR3 region has the DNA TGTGCCAGCAGCTTAGGGTTGGGGATGGGGACCCAGTACTTC. Protein sequence: CASSLGLGMGTQYF.

In its sample, this clonotype was seen a few times. Germline and junction disagree at one end, which may indicate a read error. The rearrangement joins TRBV28 to TRBJ1-4; D unresolved. Germline CDR1 and CDR2: MDHEN and SYDVKM. The CDR3 covers 13 residues. CDR3 sequence reads: CASTLNRGEKLFF. In nucleotides, the CDR3 is TGTGCCAGCACTTTAAATCGTGGTGAAAAACTGTTTTTT.

This clonotype was recorded many times. The gene calls are TRBV30 and TRBJ1-3, with D perhaps TRBD1 (6 bases). Trimming cost V 5 bases and J 0 bases, with 8 bases left between them. Germline CDR1 and CDR2: GTSNPN and SVGIG (reference sequence). The CDR3 is made up of 13 amino acids. The CDR3 DNA is TGTGCCTGGGACAGGCGCTCTGGAAACACCATATATTTT. Its translation: CAWDRRSGNTIYF.

This clonotype was observed at least ten times. The chain links TRBV6-2 or TRBV6-3 to TRBJ2-7; 9 bases match TRBD2. CDR1 is MNHEY, CDR2 SVGEGT, per germline. Trimming took 6 bases from V and 0 from J; bases not matched to a gene: 6. CDR3 length: 15 residues. The DNA for the CDR3 is TGTGCCAGCAGGACCAGCGGGGGGAGCTCCTACGAGCAGTACTTC. This translates into CASRTSGGSSYEQYF.

In nucleotides, the CDR3 is TGTGCCAGCAGTTACTTCGGCAGGAGTGAAGCTTTCTTT. It is translated as CASSYFGRSEAFF. This rearrangement joins TRBV6-5 to TRBJ1-1; D is undetermined. The CDR3 runs 13 residues. Per germline, CDR1 MNHEY and CDR2 SVGAGI. V was cut by 1 base and J by 7 bases, with 10 bases left in between.

This clonotype was recorded many times. V usage is TRBV29-1 and J usage is TRBJ2-2, with D perhaps matching TRBD1 (5 bases). Deletions cut 5 bases from V and 2 bases from J, with 12 bases between. CDR3 size: 14 residues. Germline V gives CDR1 SQVTM, CDR2 ANQGSEA. CDR3 region: CSVSVWGNTGELFF. CDR3 sequence (DNA): TGCAGCGTTAGCGTTTGGGGCAACACCGGGGAGCTGTTTTTT.

A word on this clonotype: A single base separates this from a much larger clone, so it may be a read error. V and J are TRBV9 and TRBJ2-1; 9 bases map to TRBD2. The V gene's germline CDR1 is SGDLS and CDR2 YYNGEE. The CDR3 spans 15 residues. CDR3 region: CASSSSGSSYNEQIF. CDR3 DNA: TGTGCCAGCAGCAGTAGCGGGAGCTCCTACAATGAGCAGATCTTC.

The V gene is TRBV6-2 or TRBV6-3, the J gene TRBJ2-6, with D maybe TRBD1 (6 bases). V was clipped by 7 bases and J by 2 bases, with 24 bases between them. The CDR3 has 19 amino acids. Germline CDR1 and CDR2: MNHEY and SVGEGT. CDR3 nucleotides: TGTGCCAGCACCGCGCTCACGTTACAGGGTTTAGCTGGGGCCAACGTCCTGACTTTC. Protein sequence: CASTALTLQGLAGANVLTF.

The rearrangement joins TRBV2 to TRBJ2-1, with D possibly TRBD1 on 6 matching bases. V shed 3 bases and J shed 4 bases, with 10 bases lying between them. CDR1 is SNHLY and CDR2 is FYNNEI in the germline V gene. This CDR3 region has 14 residues. The CDR3 protein is CASSDPGQYNEQFF. The CDR3 DNA reads as TGTGCCAGCAGTGATCCCGGACAGTACAATGAGCAGTTCTTC. Filled out from reference TRBV2 and TRBJ2-1, the complete variable domain reads EPEVTQTPSHQVTQMGQEVILRCVPISNHLYFYWYRQILGQKVEFLVSFYNNEISEKSEIFDDQFSVERPDGSNFTLKIRSTKLEDSAMYFCASSDPGQYNEQFFGPGTRLTVL.

This clonotype was seen a handful of times. The J gene is TRBJ1-1, the V gene TRBV29-1; unclear D gene. Looked up from germline, CDR1 is SQVTM and CDR2 is ANQGSEA. This CDR3 comprises 13 residues. Deletions cut 5 bases from V and 0 bases from J, with 10 bases between. The CDR3 region has the DNA TGCAGCGTTTCATCGGCCATGAACACTGAAGCTTTCTTT. Protein sequence: CSVSSAMNTEAFF.

This clonotype was counted a few times. V and J are TRBV7-9 and TRBJ1-4; 8 bases align to TRBD1. The CDR3 spans 15 residues. Unmatched junction bases numbered 5, after V lost 5 bases and J lost 3 bases. In germline, CDR1 is SEHNR, CDR2 FQNEAQ (reference sequence). CDR3 DNA: TGTGCCAGCAGCAACCAGGGGGCAGCTAATGAAAAACTGTTTTTT. It codes for CASSNQGAANEKLFF.

This chain uses TRBV12-3 or TRBV12-4 with TRBJ2-1; 7 bases fit TRBD1. CDR3 size: 15 residues. J was trimmed by 1 base and V by 6 bases; bases with no gene match: 6. CDR3 coding DNA: TGTGCCAGCAGGCCACGGGACAGATCCTACAATGAGCAGTTCTTC. As protein: CASRPRDRSYNEQFF.

By share, this clonotype ranks as medium-sized. The genes are TRBV4-3 and TRBJ2-4; either TRBD1 or TRBD2 may fit D (5 bases each). V was clipped by 0 bases and J by 8 bases, with 11 bases between them. The CDR3 consists of 14 residues. Germline V CDR1 and CDR2: LGHNA, YSLEER. CDR3 in DNA: TGCGCCAGCAGCCAAGAGAGGGGTCGGTACATTCAGTACTTC. Its protein is CASSQERGRYIQYF.

This clonotype was seen a handful of times. The chain combines TRBV7-9 with TRBJ2-7; 8 nucleotides agree with TRBD2. The CDR3 runs to 11 residues. The V segment lost 6 bases and the J segment 7 bases; nucleotides outside the gene matches: 2. CDR1 SEHNR and CDR2 FQNEAQ come from the germline V gene (reference sequence). CDR3 sequence (DNA): TGTGCCAGCAGGGGACTAGAGGAGCAGTACTTC. It is translated as CASRGLEEQYF.

This clonotype is classed as medium-sized. The DNA of the CDR3 is TGTGCCAGCAGTTGGACCCTTTGGATCACTGAAGCTTTCTTT. This translates into CASSWTLWITEAFF. The rearrangement uses TRBV6-2 or TRBV6-3 and TRBJ1-1, with D unresolved. The germline V and J ends were trimmed by 4 bases and 4 bases, with 13 bases remaining between them. Germline CDR1 reads MNHEY; CDR2 reads SVGEGT. The CDR3 is made up of 14 amino acids.

The chain combines TRBV7-3 with TRBJ2-2; D remains ambiguous. V lost 2 bases and J lost 0, with 7 bases in between. The CDR3 length is 15 residues. The germline gives CDR1 SGHTA, CDR2 FQGTGA. The CDR3 nucleotides are TGTGCCAGCAGCTTAGTGGCTCCGAACACCGGGGAGCTGTTTTTT. It translates to CASSLVAPNTGELFF.

By share of the sample, this clonotype is medium-sized. The rearrangement uses TRBV19 and TRBJ1-5, with D possibly matching TRBD1 (5 bases). This CDR3 is built from 16 residues. Trimming left V 3 bases short and J 8 bases short, with 20 bases between. In germline, CDR1 is LNHDA, CDR2 SQIVND (reference sequence). CDR3 bases: TGTGCCAGTAGTATCAAGGGGAGCTTGAACGGTGAGCCCCAGCATTTT. Amino acids: CASSIKGSLNGEPQHF.

This clonotype has more than one count but fewer than ten. The genes are TRBV11-2 and TRBJ2-3; D is uncertain. Germline CDR1 and CDR2: SGHAT and FQNNGV. This CDR3 comprises 15 residues. Deletions cut 5 bases from V and 5 bases from J, with 17 bases between. CDR3 loop: CASSRLRSVGDTQYF. CDR3 nucleotide sequence: TGTGCCAGCAGCCGGCTACGGTCCGTTGGAGATACGCAGTATTTT.

By share, this clonotype ranks as medium-sized. J is TRBJ2-4 and V is TRBV29-1; TRBD1 matches at 7 bases. V gave up 5 bases and J gave up 6 bases; unmatched junction bases: 10. The CDR3 loop spans 14 amino acids. Germline CDR1 is SQVTM and CDR2 is ANQGSEA. CDR3 DNA: TGCAGCGTTCCGTCCCGGGACAGTTTAAACATTCAGTACTTC. Protein: CSVPSRDSLNIQYF.

This clonotype has a handful of counts. The J gene is TRBJ2-3, the V gene TRBV19; 12 bases match TRBD2. The CDR3 runs to 16 residues. CDR1 is LNHDA and CDR2 is SQIVND in the germline V gene (reference sequence). V was clipped by 6 bases and J by 7 bases; unmatched bases: 11. In nucleotides, the CDR3 is TGTGCCAGTAGATCCCTCACTAGCGGGAGGATTAATACGCAGTATTTT. Amino acids: CASRSLTSGRINTQYF.

A few counts support this clonotype. The genes are TRBV1 and TRBJ2-5; no check of the table's D call, TRBD2, against the DNA was made. TRBV1 is a listed pseudogene. The CDR3 is 17 amino acids. Here the CDR3 DNA reads TGCACCAGCAGCCAAGACGAGCCTAGCGGGACATACGGGACCCAGTACTTC. Translated: CTSSQDEPSGTYGTQYF.

This clonotype was observed at least ten times. The rearrangement uses TRBV5-4 and TRBJ2-3; either TRBD1 or TRBD2 may fit D (7 bases each). The CDR3 runs 18 residues. The germline V and J ends were trimmed by 3 bases and 1 base, with 21 bases remaining between them. Germline assignment: CDR1 SGHNT and CDR2 YYREEE (reference sequence). CDR3 sequence reads: CASSSNPTGRGRTDTQYF. As DNA, the CDR3 is TGTGCCAGCAGCTCCAACCCGACAGGGAGGGGGCGCACAGATACGCAGTATTTT.

This clonotype was detected only a few times. V is TRBV18 and J is TRBJ1-6; D remains unclear. Between the trimmed V and J ends, which lost 6 bases and 5 bases, there was a span of 11 bases. Germline-derived CDR1 and CDR2 are KGHSH and LQKENI. The CDR3 contains 14 residues. CDR3 protein: CASSMSRDNSPLHF. For the CDR3, the DNA is TGTGCCAGCTCGATGAGCCGAGATAATTCACCCCTCCACTTT.